The 29 T cell receptor beta chains presented below share a single source sample, sequenced in a study of shared clonotypes between healthy human individuals. Sequencing was performed with immunoSEQ multiplex PCR; in TCRdb, only in-frame clones are kept and a portion is missing. The sample records 330,000 or so clones, about 74% being singletons. Sequencing was carried out using memory CD4+ T cells sorted from blood. As to subset: CD45RA-negative fraction. Every receptor here comes from a man aged 25-40 years in good health.

This chain uses TRBV5-4 with TRBJ2-7, with D uncertain. The CDR3 runs to 12 residues. Germline values: CDR1 SGHNT, CDR2 YYREEE (reference sequence). The ends were cut back, 0 bases at V and 2 bases at J, with 3 bases in the middle. CDR3 DNA: TGTGCCAGCAGCTTGGGAACCTACGAGCAGTACTTC. Its translation: CASSLGTYEQYF. Looking up the rest from reference TRBV5-4 and TRBJ2-7 gives the full variable domain: ETGVTQSPTHLIKTRGQQVTLRCSSQSGHNTVSWYQQALGQGPQFIFQYYREEENGRGNFPPRFSGLQFPNYSSELNVNALELDDSALYLCASSLGTYEQYFGPGTRLTVT.

CDR3 in DNA: TGTGCCATCAGCCAGAGCTCCTACGAGCAGTACTTC. Encoded protein: CAISQSSYEQYF. This chain joins TRBV10-3 and TRBJ2-7; D unresolved. Trimming stripped 6 bases from V and 0 bases from J, with 6 bases between. Germline values: CDR1 ENHRY, CDR2 SYGVKD. The CDR3 has 12 residues.

The chain employs TRBV7-2 and TRBJ2-3, with 7 bases matching TRBD2. The CDR3 has 15 amino acids. Germline V gives CDR1 SGHTA, CDR2 FQGNSA. V gave up 6 bases and J gave up 1 base; unmatched junction bases: 7. The DNA of the CDR3 is TGTGCCAGCAGGCTAGCTAGCGGACGCACAGATACGCAGTATTTT. Translating gives CASRLASGRTDTQYF.

The rearrangement uses TRBV27 and TRBJ2-1; 13 positions match TRBD2. Germline assignment: CDR1 MNHEY and CDR2 SMNVEV (reference sequence). The length of the CDR3 is 16 residues. Losses at the gene ends were 7 bases for V and 14 bases for J; bases not matched to a gene: 17. The CDR3 here is CASTDLRRTSGSGKFF. CDR3 nucleotide sequence: TGTGCCAGCACCGACCTGAGACGGACTAGCGGGAGCGGGAAGTTCTTC.

This chain joins TRBV10-3 and TRBJ2-5; D may be TRBD2 (5 bases). The CDR3 runs 15 residues. V lost 2 bases to trimming and J lost 2 bases, with 12 bases between them. Germline V CDR1 and CDR2: ENHRY, SYGVKD. The DNA for the CDR3 is TGTGCCATCAGTGAGCCTGCGGGCCTACAAGAGACCCAGTACTTC. Protein product: CAISEPAGLQETQYF.

The J gene is TRBJ2-5, the V gene TRBV27, with a possible D match to TRBD1 (6 bases). Germline-derived CDR1 and CDR2 are MNHEY and SMNVEV (reference sequence). The V gene lost 3 bases and the J gene lost 7 bases, with 12 bases spanning the gap. The CDR3 has 13 amino acids. As DNA, the CDR3 is TGTGCCAGCAGTTTTCGACAGGCCCGGACCCAGTACTTC. Residues: CASSFRQARTQYF.

This chain links TRBV7-6 with TRBJ2-5; D is unclear. In germline, CDR1 is SGHVS, CDR2 FNYEAQ. V gave up 2 bases and J gave up 1 base, with 5 bases separating them. The CDR3 sequence is 13 residues long. CDR3 loop: CASSLSVQETQYF. CDR3 DNA: TGTGCCAGCAGCTTATCCGTCCAAGAGACCCAGTACTTC.

V gene TRBV27 combines with J gene TRBJ1-5; D perhaps matches TRBD1 (6 bases). This CDR3 is 16 amino acids long. In germline, CDR1 is MNHEY, CDR2 SMNVEV (reference sequence). Between the trimmed V and J ends, which lost 3 bases and 5 bases, there was a span of 17 bases. CDR3 nucleotides: TGTGCCAGCAGTTTTTCCCCGGACAGTTCGGATCAGCCCCAGCATTTT. This sequence encodes CASSFSPDSSDQPQHF.

This chain joins TRBV19 and TRBJ2-1, with 9 bases identical to TRBD2. The germline V gene encodes CDR1 LNHDA and CDR2 SQIVND (reference sequence). Losses at the gene ends were 3 bases for V and 7 bases for J; bases not matched to a gene: 7. CDR3 length: 15 amino acids. The CDR3 region has the DNA TGTGCCAGTAGTATTCATAGCGGGAGTACGAATGAGCAGTTCTTC. This sequence encodes CASSIHSGSTNEQFF. Looking up the rest from reference TRBV19 and TRBJ2-1 gives the full variable domain: DGGITQSPKYLFRKEGQNVTLSCEQNLNHDAMYWYRQDPGQGLRLIYYSQIVNDFQKGDIAEGYSVSREKKESFPLTVTSAQKNPTAFYLCASSIHSGSTNEQFFGPGTRLTVL.

This sequence joins TRBV2 and TRBJ2-7; the match to TRBD2 covers 12 bases. The CDR3 covers 14 residues. The ends lost 6 bases at V and 4 bases at J; junction bases unmatched: 4. Germline V gives CDR1 SNHLY, CDR2 FYNNEI. CDR3 sequence: CASRRTSGNYEQYF. In DNA, the CDR3 is TGTGCCAGCAGGAGGACTAGCGGGAATTACGAGCAGTACTTC.

The chain is built from TRBV29-1 and TRBJ2-7, with 9 bases aligning to TRBD1. The V gene's germline CDR1 is SQVTM and CDR2 ANQGSEA. Trimming took 6 bases from V and 3 from J; bases not matched to a gene: 9. This CDR3 contains 14 residues. The CDR3 loop is CSVRSGQGSYEQYF. The CDR3 DNA is TGCAGCGTGAGGTCGGGACAGGGAAGCTACGAGCAGTACTTC.

The rearrangement uses TRBV5-1 and TRBJ2-7; 7 bases agree with TRBD2. V lost 0 bases to trimming and J lost 1 base; unmatched junction nucleotides: 7. This CDR3 comprises 16 residues. Germline V gives CDR1 SGHRS, CDR2 YFSETQ. CDR3 protein: CASSLGRASGSYEQYF. CDR3 bases: TGCGCCAGCAGCTTGGGGCGGGCTAGCGGATCCTACGAGCAGTACTTC.

This clone was observed a handful of times. The chain recombines TRBV5-6 with TRBJ2-7; 10 bases are a match to TRBD1. The V and J ends lost 2 bases and 3 bases, in that order; junction bases with no gene match: 2. Germline CDR1 and CDR2: SGHDT and YYEEEE. The CDR3 loop spans 14 amino acids. This chain's CDR3 is CASSFGTGVYEQYF. The CDR3 DNA sequence: TGTGCCAGCAGCTTCGGGACAGGGGTCTACGAGCAGTACTTC.

This chain joins TRBV5-5 and TRBJ1-2, with a possible D match to TRBD1 (6 bases). The CDR3 loop spans 14 amino acids. CDR1 and CDR2 from the germline V gene are SGHKS and YYEKEE (reference sequence). The V and J ends lost 1 base and 2 bases respectively, with 9 bases between them. Here the CDR3 reads CASSLHRANYGYTF. The DNA for the CDR3 is TGTGCCAGCAGCTTGCACAGGGCGAACTATGGCTACACCTTC. Together with reference TRBV5-5 and TRBJ1-2, the CDR3 gives the full variable domain: DAGVTQSPTHLIKTRGQQVTLRCSPISGHKSVSWYQQVLGQGPQFIFQYYEKEERGRGNFPDRFSARQFPNYSSELNVNALLLGDSALYLCASSLHRANYGYTFGSGTRLTVV.

This rearrangement joins TRBV7-8 to TRBJ1-3; no clear D gene. This CDR3 is 12 amino acids long. CDR1 and CDR2 (germline): SGHVS, FQNEAQ. Between the trimmed V and J ends, which lost 4 bases and 4 bases, there was a span of 5 bases. This CDR3 is CASSYVGNTIYF. The CDR3 DNA sequence: TGTGCCAGCAGCTATGTCGGAAACACCATATATTTT.

The chain uses TRBV2 and TRBJ2-5; the match to TRBD1 covers 10 bases. The DNA end is a closer match to TRBJ2-7, so the J assignment may be wrong. Germline CDR1 and CDR2: SNHLY and FYNNEI. The CDR3 is 14 residues long. CDR3 nucleotide sequence: TGTGCCAGCAGCGTGACAGGGGGCGGCTACGAGCAGTACTTC. It is translated as CASSVTGGGYEQYF.

The gene calls are TRBV7-9 and TRBJ2-3; 8 bases map to TRBD1. With 4 bases clipped from V and 3 bases from J, the junction kept 6 bases outside the gene matches. CDR1 is SEHNR, CDR2 FQNEAQ, per germline (reference sequence). The length of the CDR3 is 15 residues. The CDR3 here is CASSWGQAGTDTQYF. The DNA of the CDR3 is TGTGCCAGCAGCTGGGGACAGGCGGGGACAGATACGCAGTATTTT.

The chain links TRBV19 to TRBJ1-2, with D hard to call. Trimming removed 9 bases at V and 4 bases at J, with 18 bases between. CDR1 is LNHDA, CDR2 SQIVND, per germline (reference sequence). This CDR3 is 14 amino acids long. CDR3 amino acids: CASNRKFEGYGYTF. Here the CDR3 DNA reads TGTGCCAGCAACCGAAAATTTGAGGGCTATGGCTACACCTTC.

This clone was seen ten or more times. The chain employs TRBV25-1 and TRBJ2-7; 12 bases are shared with TRBD2. Germline V CDR1 and CDR2: MGHDK, SYGVNS. V lost 1 base to trimming and J lost 2 bases; unmatched junction nucleotides: 6. The CDR3 consists of 17 residues. The CDR3 DNA follows: TGTGCCAGCAGTGAATCCAGACTAGCGGGAGTCCCCTACGAGCAGTACTTC. This encodes CASSESRLAGVPYEQYF.

The gene calls are TRBV9 and TRBJ2-3, with D possibly matching TRBD2 (5 bases). Germline V gives CDR1 SGDLS, CDR2 YYNGEE. CDR3 length: 14 residues. V was clipped by 0 bases and J by 5 bases, with 10 bases between them. This CDR3 is CASSVGTRGDTQYF. In nucleotides, the CDR3 is TGTGCCAGCAGCGTAGGCACTAGAGGAGATACGCAGTATTTT.

This chain connects TRBV7-9 to TRBJ2-1, with 9 bases identical to TRBD2. The CDR3 sequence is 15 residues long. V shed 4 bases and J 3 bases; nucleotides not matched to a gene: 4. In germline, CDR1 is SEHNR, CDR2 FQNEAQ (reference sequence). In DNA form, the CDR3 reads TGTGCCAGCAGCTCTTTAGCGGGGGTCTACAATGAGCAGTTCTTC. It encodes CASSSLAGVYNEQFF.

This clone was counted once. The chain couples TRBV18 to TRBJ1-1; D is unclear. With 3 bases removed from V and 1 base from J, the gap between germline ends came to 12 bases. There are 15 residues in the CDR3. CDR1 and CDR2 from the germline V gene are KGHSH and LQKENI. The CDR3 protein is CASSPLRGQNTEAFF. Written as DNA, the CDR3 is TGTGCCAGCTCACCCTTGCGCGGTCAGAACACTGAAGCTTTCTTT.

This clone was picked up one time. CDR3: CASRSANLPRGTQYF. DNA for the CDR3: TGTGCCAGCAGGTCAGCGAATCTACCCAGGGGGACCCAGTACTTC. V gene TRBV28 combines with J gene TRBJ2-5; TRBD1 might be the D (6 bases). The germline V and J ends were trimmed by 6 bases and 7 bases, with 21 bases remaining between them. The length of the CDR3 is 15 residues. Germline CDR1 reads MDHEN; CDR2 reads SYDVKM.

The CDR3 nucleotides are TGTGCCAGCTCACCAACGGGAAGGCGTGAGAGGACACGCTCCTACGAGCAGTACTTC. As protein: CASSPTGRRERTRSYEQYF. The genes are TRBV18 and TRBJ2-7, with D perhaps being TRBD1 or TRBD2 (5 bases each). The CDR3 sequence is 19 residues long. V lost 2 bases, J lost 0 bases, and 23 bases lay in between. Per the germline V gene, CDR1 is KGHSH and CDR2 is LQKENI. Variable domain in full (rest from reference TRBV18 and TRBJ2-7): NAGVMQNPRHLVRRRGQEARLRCSPMKGHSHVYWYRQLPEEGLKFMVYLQKENIIDESGMPKERFSAEFPKEGPSILRIQQVVRGDSAAYFCASSPTGRRERTRSYEQYFGPGTRLTVT.

The V gene is TRBV6-4, the J gene TRBJ1-4, with 11 bases lining up with TRBD1. V trimming: 11 bases; J trimming: 3 bases; junction bases outside the gene matches: 2. This CDR3 spans 13 amino acids. Germline V CDR1 and CDR2: MRHNA, SNTAGT. In nucleotides, the CDR3 is TGTGCCGGACAGGGGGCGGCTAATGAAAAACTGTTTTTT. Its protein is CAGQGAANEKLFF.

The chain recombines TRBV5-1 with TRBJ1-4, with TRBD1 identical over 7 bases. The CDR3 runs 16 residues. The germline CDR1 and CDR2 sequences are SGHRS and YFSETQ. Unmatched junction bases numbered 7, after V lost 0 bases and J lost 5 bases. The CDR3: CASSLAVGQMNEKLFF. The CDR3 DNA sequence: TGCGCCAGCAGCTTGGCCGTGGGACAGATGAATGAAAAACTGTTTTTT. Supplemented by reference TRBV5-1 and TRBJ1-4, the full variable domain reads KAGVTQTPRYLIKTRGQQVTLSCSPISGHRSVSWYQQTPGQGLQFLFEYFSETQRNKGNFPGRFSGRQFSNSRSEMNVSTLELGDSALYLCASSLAVGQMNEKLFFGSGTQLSVL.

The gene calls are TRBV7-2 and TRBJ1-5, with 7 nucleotides matching TRBD1. The CDR3 contains 15 residues. From germline, CDR1 is SGHTA and CDR2 FQGNSA. The junction had 5 bases not matched to a gene; V was cut back by 5 bases and J by 1 base. For the CDR3, the DNA is TGTGCCAGCAGCGCTTCAGGGGGGAGCAATCAGCCCCAGCATTTT. Its protein product is CASSASGGSNQPQHF.

The V call is TRBV7-6, the J call TRBJ2-1; 9 bases map to TRBD2. The V gene end was trimmed by 1 base and the J gene end by 6 bases; junction bases not matched to a gene: 7. Germline lookup yields CDR1 SGHVS and CDR2 FNYEAQ. This CDR3 is built from 16 residues. CDR3 sequence: CASSLGRASGTNEQFF. CDR3 DNA sequence: TGTGCCAGCAGCTTAGGTAGGGCTAGCGGGACCAATGAGCAGTTCTTC.

The chain is built from TRBV5-1 and TRBJ2-7, with unresolved D. The V end lost 2 bases, the J end lost 5 bases, and 17 bases lay between the germline ends. Germline assignment: CDR1 SGHRS and CDR2 YFSETQ. The CDR3 is 15 residues long. The CDR3 is CASSFDSSGVNEQYF. CDR3 DNA: TGCGCCAGCAGCTTTGACTCTTCAGGCGTCAACGAGCAGTACTTC.